This T cell receptor (beta chain) was recovered during a study of T cell responses to AZD1222 COVID-19 vaccine. Here immunoSEQ multiplex PCR was the method, and the copy in TCRdb shows in-frame clones only, minus some. The table shows approximately 110,000 clones, with around 89% occurring only once. The CDR3 extends over 17 amino acids. The V end lost 1 base, the J end lost 3 bases, and 18 bases lay between the germline ends. The V gene's germline CDR1 is SGHDN and CDR2 FVKESK. The chain links TRBV14 to TRBJ1-2; possible D gene TRBD1, 5 bases. This TCR came from an adult in good health. The sequencing here drew on peripheral blood, taken on day 0 of AZD1222 vaccination. The CDR3 loop is CASSQVVLGGVYYGYTF. The CDR3 region has the DNA TGTGCCAGCAGCCAAGTAGTTCTGGGAGGGGTCTACTATGGCTACACCTTC.